The rows below give T cell receptor beta chains drawn from one sample of a study of T-cell reconstitution after alpha-beta-depleted transplantation in children. TCRdb fed the PCR reads into MiXCR, producing one record per CDR3 protein. The table includes hundreds of thousands of distinct CDR3 sequences, around 12% detected once. The sample consisted of PBMCs, taken before TCRalphabeta/CD19-depleted stem cell transplant. The receptor set was obtained from a girl aged 2-10 years with congenital amegakaryocytic thrombocytopenia, due to receive a stem cell transplant. Both conserved end residues are trimmed from each CDR3. The order of the fields is V gene, J gene, CDR3 protein.

TRBV5-1	TRBJ2-5	ASSLAKTSRQETQY
TRBV20-1	TRBJ2-5	SAQGGPSSTLETQY
TRBV5-1	TRBJ2-2	ASTFQQAGELF
TRBV11-2	TRBJ2-1	ASSPGGGAGVATYNEQF
TRBV10-3	TRBJ2-2	AISSPGTNTGELF
TRBV12-3/TRBV12-4	TRBJ2-5	ASSFGWGETQY
TRBV7-9	TRBJ2-3	ASRRREVTDTQY
TRBV28	TRBJ2-1	ASTKLVGRRDEQF
TRBV4-1	TRBJ2-1	ASSQVALVYYNEQF
TRBV6-1	TRBJ1-1	ASSLDDNTEAF
TRBV12-3/TRBV12-4	TRBJ1-5	ASSLRGSNQPQH
TRBV7-9	TRBJ2-1	ASSSLGRGYNEQF
TRBV20-1	TRBJ2-2	SARRGAGELF
TRBV9	TRBJ1-5	ASSEGQASNQPQH